The T cell receptor beta chain described here comes from a study of shared clonotypes between healthy human individuals. The wider study: Three plates each covered CD4 naive and memory; CD8 naive two, CD8 memory one.

The V gene's germline CDR1 is LNHDA and CDR2 SQIVND (reference sequence). This CDR3 region has 14 residues. The V end lost 4 bases, the J end lost 6 bases, and 16 bases lay between the germline ends. Assay execution took place at the deep level. The method was immunoSEQ multiplex PCR; TCRdb's version includes in-frame clones alone and lacks a portion of them. This sample has 2 million or so clones, with roughly 94% found just once. This clone came up once. The V and J genes are TRBV19 and TRBJ2-7, with no clear D. The TCR was taken from a man between 18 and 29 years old in good health. Sequencing was done on a sample of naive CD4+ T cells sorted from blood. Stated subset: CD45RA+ positively selected. In DNA form, the CDR3 reads TGTGCCAGTAGTAGCATTTACGGTGTCGGCGAGCAGTACTTC. Protein sequence: CASSSIYGVGEQYF.